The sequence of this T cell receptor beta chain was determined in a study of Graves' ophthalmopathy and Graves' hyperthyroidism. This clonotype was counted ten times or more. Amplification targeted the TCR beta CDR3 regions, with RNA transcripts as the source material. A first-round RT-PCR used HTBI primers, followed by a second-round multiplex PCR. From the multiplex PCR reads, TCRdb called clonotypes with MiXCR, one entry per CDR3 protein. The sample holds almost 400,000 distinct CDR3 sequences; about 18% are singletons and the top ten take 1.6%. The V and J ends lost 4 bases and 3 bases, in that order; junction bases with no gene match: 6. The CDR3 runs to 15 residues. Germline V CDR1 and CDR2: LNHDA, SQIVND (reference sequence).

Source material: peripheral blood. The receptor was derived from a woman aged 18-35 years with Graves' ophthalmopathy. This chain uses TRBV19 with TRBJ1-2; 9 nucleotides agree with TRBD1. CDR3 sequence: CASSNIRTGDYGYTF. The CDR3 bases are TGTGCCAGTAGTAACATCCGGACAGGGGACTATGGCTACACCTTC.